This TCR beta chain emerged from a study of tumor and adjacent non-tumor tissue in lung cancer. For the study at large: Patients comprised about a dozen adenocarcinoma, a couple of squamous cell carcinoma and 1 small cell lung cancer.

Study results and caveats: Higher tumor TCR diversity was associated with shorter survival. Significantly higher TCR diversity was found in tumor than normal lung.

A modified ARM-PCR protocol with three rounds of nested PCR amplified TCRbeta. TCRdb called the multiplex PCR reads again in MiXCR, with one record for every CDR3 protein. The data contain about 93,000 distinct CDR3 sequences, roughly three fifths of them seen just once; the ten biggest clones take up over 12%. The count of this clonotype is one. What it binds is unknown. Its ends do not fully match the called genes, so a read error is possible. RNA was extracted from bulk tissue without any cell sorting. Chemotherapy-naive patients with new lung cancer underwent thoracic surgery in China, August–late 2014. The CDR3 totals 12 residues. Germline assignment: CDR1 SGHAT and CDR2 FQNNGV.

Material for sequencing was lung tumor tissue. The rearrangement uses TRBV11-2 and TRBJ1-2; tentative D call: TRBD1 (6 bases). The origin of this receptor is a man aged 70-80 years with non-small cell lung cancer. The CDR3 sequence: CASTAGGYDYTF. CDR3 in DNA: TGTGCCAGTACGGCGGGGGGCTATGACTACACCTTC.